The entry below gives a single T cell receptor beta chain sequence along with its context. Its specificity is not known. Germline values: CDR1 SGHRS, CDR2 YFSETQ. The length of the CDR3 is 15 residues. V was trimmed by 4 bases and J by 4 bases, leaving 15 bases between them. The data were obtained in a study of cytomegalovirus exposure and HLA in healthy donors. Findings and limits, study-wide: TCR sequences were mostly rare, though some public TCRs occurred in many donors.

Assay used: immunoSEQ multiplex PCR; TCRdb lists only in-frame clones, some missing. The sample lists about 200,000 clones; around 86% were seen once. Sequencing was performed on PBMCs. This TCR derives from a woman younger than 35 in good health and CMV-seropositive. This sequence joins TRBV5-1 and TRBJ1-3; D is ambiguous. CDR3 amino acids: CASSTLSGFGNTIYF. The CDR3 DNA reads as TGCGCCAGCAGCACCCTCTCAGGCTTCGGAAACACCATATATTTT.